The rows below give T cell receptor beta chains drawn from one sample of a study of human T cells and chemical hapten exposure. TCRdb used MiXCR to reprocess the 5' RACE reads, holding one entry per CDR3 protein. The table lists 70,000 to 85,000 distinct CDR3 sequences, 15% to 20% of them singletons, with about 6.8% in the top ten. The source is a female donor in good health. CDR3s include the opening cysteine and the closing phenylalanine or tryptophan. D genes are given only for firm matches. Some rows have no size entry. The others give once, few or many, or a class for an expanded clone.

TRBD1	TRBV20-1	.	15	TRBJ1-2	TGCAGTGCTAGAGACTTGGGACAGGGGGCGTGGGGCTACACCTTC	CSARDLGQGAWGYTF
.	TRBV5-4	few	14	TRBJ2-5	TGTGCCAGCAGCACGGAACCAGACGGGGAGACCCAGTACTTC	CASSTEPDGETQYF
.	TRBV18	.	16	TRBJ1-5	TGTGCCAGCTCACCCTCAGGCCGTTTGGGCAATCAGCCCCAGCATTTT	CASSPSGRLGNQPQHF
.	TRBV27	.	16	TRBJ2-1	TGTGCCAGCAGTTTAGTCCGAACCGGGGTATACAATGAGCAGTTCTTC	CASSLVRTGVYNEQFF
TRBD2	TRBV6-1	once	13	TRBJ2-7	TGTGCCAGTCGAGCGGGGGGTACCTACGAGCAGTACTTC	CASRAGGTYEQYF
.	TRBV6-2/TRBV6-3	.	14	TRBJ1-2	TGTGCCAGCAGTTACTCGAGAACAGTCTATGGCTACACCTTC	CASSYSRTVYGYTF
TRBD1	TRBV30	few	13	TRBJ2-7	TGTGCCTGGAGTCGGGACAGATCCTACGAGCAGTACTTC	CAWSRDRSYEQYF
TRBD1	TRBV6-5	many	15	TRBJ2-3	TGTGCCAGCAGTTTACAGGGGGCTAGCACAGATACGCAGTATTTT	CASSLQGASTDTQYF
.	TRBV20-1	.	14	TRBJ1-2	TGCAGTGCTAGAGATCGGCGAGGGGACTATGGCTACACCTTC	CSARDRRGDYGYTF
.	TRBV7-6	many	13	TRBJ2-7	TGTGCCAGCAGCTCGGGGCCTAACTACGAGCAGTACTTC	CASSSGPNYEQYF
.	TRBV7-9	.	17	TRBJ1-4	TGTGCCAGCAGCTCATTCATGTCGGGGCTGCCTAATGAAAAACTGTTTTTT	CASSSFMSGLPNEKLFF
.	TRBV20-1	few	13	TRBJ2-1	TGCACCCCGACACAGGCTAGCTACAATGAGCAGTTCTTC	CTPTQASYNEQFF
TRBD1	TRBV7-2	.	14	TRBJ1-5	TGTGCCAGCAGCCCCCGACAGGGGAATCAGCCCCAGCATTTT	CASSPRQGNQPQHF
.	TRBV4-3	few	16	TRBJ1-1	TGCGCCAGCAGCCAAGCTCTCAGGGGCGACGACCTTGAAGCTTTCTTT	CASSQALRGDDLEAFF
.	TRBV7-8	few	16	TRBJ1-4	TGTGCCAGCAGCTTAGCGGAAGTCCTAACGGGTGAAAAACTGTTTTTT	CASSLAEVLTGEKLFF
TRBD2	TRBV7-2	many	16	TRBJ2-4	TGTGCCAGCAGCTTAGAGCTAGCGGGAGCCAAAAACATTCAGTACTTC	CASSLELAGAKNIQYF
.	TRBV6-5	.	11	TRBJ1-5	TGTGCGGAACCCGAAGTTCAGCCCCAGCATTTT	CAEPEVQPQHF
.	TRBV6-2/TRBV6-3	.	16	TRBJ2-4	TGTGCCAGCAGAACGGGACACGGGGAGACCAAAAACATTCAGTACTTC	CASRTGHGETKNIQYF
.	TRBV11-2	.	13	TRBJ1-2	TGTGCCAGCAGCTTAGACCGGGCCTATGGCTACACCTTC	CASSLDRAYGYTF
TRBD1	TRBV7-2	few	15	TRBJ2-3	TGTGCCAGCAGCTTCAGGGGGTTTAGCACAGATACGCAGTATTTT	CASSFRGFSTDTQYF
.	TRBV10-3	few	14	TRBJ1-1	TGTGCCATCAGTGATCAGCGTGACCACACTGAAGCTTTCTTT	CAISDQRDHTEAFF
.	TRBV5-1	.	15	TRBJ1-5	TGCGCCAGCAGCTTGGCGGGACCTAGCAATCAGCCCCAGCATTTT	CASSLAGPSNQPQHF
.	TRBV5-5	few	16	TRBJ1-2	TGTGCCAGCAGCTTGAGGCAGGACCCAAGGAACTATGGCTACACCTTC	CASSLRQDPRNYGYTF
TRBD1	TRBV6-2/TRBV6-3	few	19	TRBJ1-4	TGTGCCAGCAGTTACTCGACGCGGACAGGGGAAACCTACAACGAAAAACTGTTTTTT	CASSYSTRTGETYNEKLFF
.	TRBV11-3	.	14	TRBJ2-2	TGTGCCAGCAGCTTACAGGGATCCACCGGGGAGCTGTTTTTT	CASSLQGSTGELFF
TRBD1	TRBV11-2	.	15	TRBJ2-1	TGTGCCAGCAGCTTATCACAGGGGACCCACAATGAGCAGTTCTTC	CASSLSQGTHNEQFF
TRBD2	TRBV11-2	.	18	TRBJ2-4	TGTGCCAGCAGCCCGGGACTAGCGGGGGGGCGGGCCAAAAACATTCAGTACTTC	CASSPGLAGGRAKNIQYF
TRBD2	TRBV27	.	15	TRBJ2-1	TGTGCCAGCAGCTACAGGACTAGCGGGATAGGGGAGCAGTTCTTC	CASSYRTSGIGEQFF
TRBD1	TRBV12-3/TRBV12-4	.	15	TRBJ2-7	TGTGCCAGCAGTTTAGGAGCAGGGGGTTCCTACGAGCAGTACTTC	CASSLGAGGSYEQYF
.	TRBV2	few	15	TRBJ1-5	TGTGCCAGCAGTGCCCGGACAGAGCTTAATCAGCCCCAGCATTTT	CASSARTELNQPQHF
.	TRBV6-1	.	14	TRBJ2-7	TGTGCCAGCAGTGAAGCGGGGGATCCCTACGAGCAGTACTTC	CASSEAGDPYEQYF
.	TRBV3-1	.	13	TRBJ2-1	TGTGCCAGCAGCCAAGTTGTATACAATGAGCAGTTCTTC	CASSQVVYNEQFF
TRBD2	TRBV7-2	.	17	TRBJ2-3	TGTGCCAGCAGCCGAACACGACTAGCGGCTAGCACAGATACGCAGTATTTT	CASSRTRLAASTDTQYF
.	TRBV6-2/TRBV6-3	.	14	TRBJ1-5	TGTGCCAGCAATCGTCAGGGAAGCAATCAGCCCCAGCATTTT	CASNRQGSNQPQHF
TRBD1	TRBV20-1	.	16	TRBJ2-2	TGCAGTGCTCCCTCCGTGGGACAGGGAGTCACCGGGGAGCTGTTTTTT	CSAPSVGQGVTGELFF